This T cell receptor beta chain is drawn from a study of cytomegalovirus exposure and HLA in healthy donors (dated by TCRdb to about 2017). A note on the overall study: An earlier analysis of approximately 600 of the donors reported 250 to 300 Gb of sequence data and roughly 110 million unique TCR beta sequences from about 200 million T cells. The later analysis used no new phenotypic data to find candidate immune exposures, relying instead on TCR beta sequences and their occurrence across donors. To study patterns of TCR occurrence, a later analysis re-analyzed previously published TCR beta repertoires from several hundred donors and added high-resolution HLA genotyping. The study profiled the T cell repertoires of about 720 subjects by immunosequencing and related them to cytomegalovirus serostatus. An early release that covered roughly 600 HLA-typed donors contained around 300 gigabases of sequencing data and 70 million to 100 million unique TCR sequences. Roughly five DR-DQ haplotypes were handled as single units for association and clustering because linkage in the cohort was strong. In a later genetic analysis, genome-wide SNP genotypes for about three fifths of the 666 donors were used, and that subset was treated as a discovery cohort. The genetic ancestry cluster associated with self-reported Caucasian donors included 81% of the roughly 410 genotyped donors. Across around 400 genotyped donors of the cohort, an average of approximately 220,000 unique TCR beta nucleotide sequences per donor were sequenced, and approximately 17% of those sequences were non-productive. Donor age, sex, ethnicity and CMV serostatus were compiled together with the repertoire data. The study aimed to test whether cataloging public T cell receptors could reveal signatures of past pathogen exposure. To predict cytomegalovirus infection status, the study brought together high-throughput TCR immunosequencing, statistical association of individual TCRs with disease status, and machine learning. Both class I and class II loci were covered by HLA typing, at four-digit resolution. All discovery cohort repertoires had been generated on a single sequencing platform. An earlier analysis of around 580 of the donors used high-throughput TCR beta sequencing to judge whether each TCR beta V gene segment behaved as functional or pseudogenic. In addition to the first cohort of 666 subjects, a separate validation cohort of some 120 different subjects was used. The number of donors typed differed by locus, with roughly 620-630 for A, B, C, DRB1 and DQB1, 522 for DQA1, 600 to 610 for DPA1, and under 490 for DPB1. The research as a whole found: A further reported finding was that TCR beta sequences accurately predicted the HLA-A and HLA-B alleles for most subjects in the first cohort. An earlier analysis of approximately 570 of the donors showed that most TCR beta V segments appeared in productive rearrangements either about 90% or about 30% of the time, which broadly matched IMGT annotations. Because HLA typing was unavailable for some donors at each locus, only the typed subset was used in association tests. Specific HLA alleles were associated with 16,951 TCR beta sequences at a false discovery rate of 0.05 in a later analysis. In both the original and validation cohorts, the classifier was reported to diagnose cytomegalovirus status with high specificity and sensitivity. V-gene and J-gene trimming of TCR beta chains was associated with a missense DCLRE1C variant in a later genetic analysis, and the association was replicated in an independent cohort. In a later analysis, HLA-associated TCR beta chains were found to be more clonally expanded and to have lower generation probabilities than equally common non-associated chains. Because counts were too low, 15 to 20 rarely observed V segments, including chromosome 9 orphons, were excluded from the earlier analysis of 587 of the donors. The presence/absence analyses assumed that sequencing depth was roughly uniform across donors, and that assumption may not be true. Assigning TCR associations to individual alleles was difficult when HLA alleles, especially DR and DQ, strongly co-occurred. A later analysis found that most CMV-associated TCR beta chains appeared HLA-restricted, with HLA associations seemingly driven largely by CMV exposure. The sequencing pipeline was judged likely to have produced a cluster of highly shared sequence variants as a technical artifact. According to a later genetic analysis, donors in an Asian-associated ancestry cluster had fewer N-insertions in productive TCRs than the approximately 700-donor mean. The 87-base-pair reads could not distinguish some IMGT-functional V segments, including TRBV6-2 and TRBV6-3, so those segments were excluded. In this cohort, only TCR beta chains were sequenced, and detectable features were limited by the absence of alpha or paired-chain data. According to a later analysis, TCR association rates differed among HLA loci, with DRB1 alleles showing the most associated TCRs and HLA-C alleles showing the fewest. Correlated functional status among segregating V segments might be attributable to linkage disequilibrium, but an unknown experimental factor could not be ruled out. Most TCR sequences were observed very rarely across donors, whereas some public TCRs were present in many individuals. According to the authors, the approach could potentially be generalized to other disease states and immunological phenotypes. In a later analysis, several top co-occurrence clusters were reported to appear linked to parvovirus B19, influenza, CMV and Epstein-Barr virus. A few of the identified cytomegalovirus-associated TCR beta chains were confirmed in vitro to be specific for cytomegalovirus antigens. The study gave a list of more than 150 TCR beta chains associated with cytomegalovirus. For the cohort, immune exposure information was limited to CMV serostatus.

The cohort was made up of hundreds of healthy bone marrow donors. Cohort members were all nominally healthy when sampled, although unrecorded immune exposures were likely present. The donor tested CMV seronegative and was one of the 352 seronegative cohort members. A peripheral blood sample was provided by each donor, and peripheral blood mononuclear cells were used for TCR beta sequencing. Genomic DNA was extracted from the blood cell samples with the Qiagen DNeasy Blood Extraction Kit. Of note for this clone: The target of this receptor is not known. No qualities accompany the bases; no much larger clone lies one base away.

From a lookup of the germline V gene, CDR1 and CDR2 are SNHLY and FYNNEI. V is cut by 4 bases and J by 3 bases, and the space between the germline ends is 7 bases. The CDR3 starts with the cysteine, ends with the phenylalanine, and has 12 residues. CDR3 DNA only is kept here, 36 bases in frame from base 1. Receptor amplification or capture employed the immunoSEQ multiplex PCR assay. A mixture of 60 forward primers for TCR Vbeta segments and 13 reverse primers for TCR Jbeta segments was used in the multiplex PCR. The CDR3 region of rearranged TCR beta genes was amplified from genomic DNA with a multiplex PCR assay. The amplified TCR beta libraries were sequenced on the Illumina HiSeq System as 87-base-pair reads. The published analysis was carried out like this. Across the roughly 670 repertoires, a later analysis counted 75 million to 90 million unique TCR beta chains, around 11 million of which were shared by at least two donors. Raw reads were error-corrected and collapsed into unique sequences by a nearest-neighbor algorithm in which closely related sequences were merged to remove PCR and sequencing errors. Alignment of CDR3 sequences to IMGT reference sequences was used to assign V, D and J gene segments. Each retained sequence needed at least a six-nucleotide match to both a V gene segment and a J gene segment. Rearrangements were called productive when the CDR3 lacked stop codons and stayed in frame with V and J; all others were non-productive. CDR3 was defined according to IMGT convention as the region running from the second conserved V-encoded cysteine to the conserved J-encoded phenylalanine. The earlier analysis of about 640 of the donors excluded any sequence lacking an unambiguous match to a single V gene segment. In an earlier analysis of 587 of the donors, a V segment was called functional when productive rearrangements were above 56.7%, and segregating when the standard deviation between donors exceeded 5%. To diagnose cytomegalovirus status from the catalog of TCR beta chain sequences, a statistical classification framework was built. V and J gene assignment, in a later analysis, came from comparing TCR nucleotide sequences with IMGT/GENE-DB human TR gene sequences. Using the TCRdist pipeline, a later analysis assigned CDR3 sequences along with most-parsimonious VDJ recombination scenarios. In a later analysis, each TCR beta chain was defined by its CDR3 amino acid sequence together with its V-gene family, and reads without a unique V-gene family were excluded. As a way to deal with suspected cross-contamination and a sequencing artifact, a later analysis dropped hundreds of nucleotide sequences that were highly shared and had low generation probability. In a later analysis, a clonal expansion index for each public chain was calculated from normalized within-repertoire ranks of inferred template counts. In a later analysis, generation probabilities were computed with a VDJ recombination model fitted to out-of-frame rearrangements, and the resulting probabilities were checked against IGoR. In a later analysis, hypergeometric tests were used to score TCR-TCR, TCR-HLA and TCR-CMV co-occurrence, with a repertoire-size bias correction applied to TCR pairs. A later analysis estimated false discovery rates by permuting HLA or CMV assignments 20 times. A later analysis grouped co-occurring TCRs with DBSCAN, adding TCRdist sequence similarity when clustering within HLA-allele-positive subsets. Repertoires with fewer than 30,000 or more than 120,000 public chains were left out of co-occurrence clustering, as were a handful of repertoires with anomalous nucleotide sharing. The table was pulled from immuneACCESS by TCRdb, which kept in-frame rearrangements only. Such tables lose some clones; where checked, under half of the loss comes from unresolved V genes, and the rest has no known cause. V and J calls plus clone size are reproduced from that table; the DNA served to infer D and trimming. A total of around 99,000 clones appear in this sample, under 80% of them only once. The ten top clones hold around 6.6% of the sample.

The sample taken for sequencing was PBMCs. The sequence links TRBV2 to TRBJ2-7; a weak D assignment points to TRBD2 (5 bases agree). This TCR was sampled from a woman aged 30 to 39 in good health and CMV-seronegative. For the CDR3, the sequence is CASSVGGYEQYF. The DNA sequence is TGTGCCAGCAGTGTAGGAGGCTACGAGCAGTACTTC.